Listed here is a single TCR beta chain. What it recognizes is unknown. This specimen comes from a study of regulatory T cells in long-lasting Graves disease. General study findings and limits: Patients with persistent disease showed a bias toward TRBV28, TRBJ1-2 and TRBJ2-5.

For TCR beta, libraries came from iRepertoire HTBI primers and Arm-PCR of CDR3 regions. TCRdb reanalysed the multiplex PCR reads using MiXCR and keeps one entry per CDR3 protein. This table has around 460,000 distinct CDR3 sequences, about 22% appearing once. V lost 3 bases to trimming and J lost 7 bases, with 13 bases between them. The CDR3 has 14 amino acids. Per the germline V gene, CDR1 is LNHDA and CDR2 is SQIVND (reference sequence). Time point described: persistent/refractory GD, antithyroid drugs over 5 years with positive TRAb. The TCR library was prepared using RNA isolated from PBMCs. The sequenced sample was peripheral blood mononuclear cells (PBMCs), obtained when the disease was refractory, from a patient treated with antithyroid drugs. The rearrangement links TRBV19 to TRBJ1-5, with no clear D. The sequence was obtained from a female donor with Graves disease. The CDR3, as DNA: TGTGCCAGTAGTATCTATGGCAGTGGACAGCCCCAGCATTTT. Amino acid sequence: CASSIYGSGQPQHF.